A few counts support the clone carrying this TCR beta chain. The ends were cut back, 1 base at V and 4 bases at J, with 7 bases in the middle. The CDR3 totals 13 residues. MiXCR was run by TCRdb on the RT-PCR reads, yielding one entry per CDR3 protein. Of around 570,000 distinct CDR3 sequences in the sample, 10% to 12% were seen once. The sample belongs to a study of response to subunit inactivated influenza vaccine. These data are also associated with another study on T cells expressing NK-cell markers. That report adds: A 5'RACE template switching approach incorporating UMIs was used to make TCR beta cDNA. Obtained from sorted CD3+CD56+NKG2C+, CD3+CD56+NKG2C- and CD3+CD56-NKG2C+ T cells were the TCR beta repertoires. Dominant NKG2C+ clonotypes made up about 1.0-7.5% of CD8+ T cells in more than 5 donors.

The chain is built from TRBV12-3 or TRBV12-4 and TRBJ1-2; weak D call: TRBD1 (5 bases). The starting material was PBMCs from blood, obtained on the day of vaccination. This sequence was found in a man aged 50-60 years who received an inactivated influenza vaccine. The CDR3, as DNA: TGTGCCAGCAGTTTAGGGGGACCCTATGGCTACACCTTC. Translated: CASSLGGPYGYTF.